The rows below give T cell receptor beta chains drawn from one sample of a study of T cell responses to AZD1222 COVID-19 vaccine. Here immunoSEQ multiplex PCR was the method, and the copy in TCRdb shows in-frame clones only, minus some. The sample lists 200,000 to 250,000 clones, 93% occurring once. This sample comprised peripheral blood, obtained on day 0 of MenACWY control vaccination. These receptors originate from an adult in good health. CDR3s include the opening cysteine and the closing phenylalanine or tryptophan.

v_call cdr3_aa
TRBV5-1 CASSPVTGQSDYTF
TRBV5-8 CASRLAGTDTQYF
TRBV29-1 CSAVPQGLTEAFF
TRBV10-3 CAISDGPTTNEKLFF
TRBV5-4 CASSPGGGARAGELFF
TRBV28 CASAQGSGYTF
TRBV4-2 CASSQPSTGATNEKLFF
TRBV12-5 CASGLARPGWNTEAFF
TRBV7-9 CASSLGVHGKETQYF
TRBV10-2 CASSETSWYQETQYF
TRBV6-4 CASSVTGGGYTF
TRBV5-1 CASSLRGAGDEKLFF
TRBV3-1/TRBV3-2 CASSQGGGNYYGYTF
TRBV7-2 CASSLVPRGSGANVLTF
TRBV27 CASRDRGHRAATNEKLFF
TRBV7-2 CASSLGHGTDTQYF
TRBV21-1 CASSKAAWPGLSPYGYTF
TRBV6-2/TRBV6-3 CASSPTGGTGYTF
TRBV9 CASSEGTASNEKLFF
TRBV5-4 CASSLKIPRQGSGYGYTF
TRBV28 CASSGSPSLHEQYF
TRBV9 CASSVGAAKGTEAFF
TRBV18 CASSPGRLTGELFF
TRBV7-8 CASSLGLDRYNEQFF
TRBV5-1 CASSLVSIGPGNTIYF
TRBV29-1 CSVAGGSEKLFF
TRBV10-3 CAISGRGVMNTEAFF
TRBV11-3 CASSGNKNIQYF
TRBV12-3/TRBV12-4 CASREGVSNEQFF
TRBV20-1 CSASPPGMNTEAFF
TRBV5-1 CASSSGDGAYGYTF
TRBV19 CASSKGGGSQPQHF
TRBV6-4 CASTSDHSNTEAFF
TRBV5-1 CASSFSGGAEETQYF
TRBV13 CASSPRTGSRGNEQFF
TRBV27 CAILEGGQGAHEQYF
TRBV10-1 CASSQGASNQPQHF
TRBV30 CAWSGTVSDTIYF
TRBV29-1 CSVYRVGEQFF
TRBV5-4 CASSLDRTGNTIYF
TRBV29-1 CSVEQGGAKGYTF
TRBV6-5 CASAATAPFNYGYTF
TRBV30 CAWSVTINTGELFF
TRBV9 CASSVIHNEQFF
TRBV7-8 CASSLQYSNQPQHF
TRBV6-5 CATVMSYEQYF
TRBV7-9 CASSLTASGGVQETQYF
TRBV5-6 CASSLPTGLDEKLFF
TRBV6-6 CASSGRTGNTEAFF
TRBV10-3 CAITGTLGGEQYF
TRBV19 CASSMGREQPQHF
TRBV5-4 CASSLGDGRAGYTF
TRBV3-1/TRBV3-2 CASSPWTASYEQYF
TRBV4-3 CASSQQGTNEKLFF